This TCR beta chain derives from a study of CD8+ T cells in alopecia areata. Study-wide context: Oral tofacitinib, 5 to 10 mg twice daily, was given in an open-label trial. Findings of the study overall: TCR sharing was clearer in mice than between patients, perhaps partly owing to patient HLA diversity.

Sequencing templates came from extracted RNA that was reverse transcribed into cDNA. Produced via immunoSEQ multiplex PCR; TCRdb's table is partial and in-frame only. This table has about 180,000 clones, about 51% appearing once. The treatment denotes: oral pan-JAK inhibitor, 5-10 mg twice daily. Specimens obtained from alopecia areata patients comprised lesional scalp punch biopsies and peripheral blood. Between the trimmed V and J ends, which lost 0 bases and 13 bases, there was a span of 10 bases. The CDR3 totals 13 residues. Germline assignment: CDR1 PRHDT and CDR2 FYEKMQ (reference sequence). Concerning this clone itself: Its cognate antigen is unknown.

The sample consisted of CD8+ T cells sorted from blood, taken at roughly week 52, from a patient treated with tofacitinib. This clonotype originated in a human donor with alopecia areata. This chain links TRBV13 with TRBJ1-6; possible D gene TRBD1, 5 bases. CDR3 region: CASSLGQAGPLHF. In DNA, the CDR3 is TGTGCCAGCAGCTTAGGCCAGGCAGGGCCCCTCCACTTT.